This T cell receptor (beta chain) was obtained from a study of vaccination and CD4 T cells after COVID-19. About the study: Control wells got either CEFX epitopes, HIV-1 Nef peptides, or no peptide at all. Overall study findings and caveats: A relatively small number of convalescent patients were studied, and no early post-infection timepoints were included.

This clonotype was found a few times. Its antigen is currently unknown. The treatment denotes: roughly ten-day PBMC culture with coronavirus spike peptide pools or control peptides (ViraFEST assay). The Oncomine TCR Beta short-read assay sequenced DNA from cultured CD4+ T cells. MiXCR, applied by TCRdb to the PCR reads, yields one record per CDR3 protein. The repertoire includes about 12,000 distinct CDR3 sequences, under 35% of them detected once, and 34% sits in the top ten. CDR1 is DFQATT, CDR2 SNEGSKA, per germline (reference sequence). V lost 3 bases to trimming and J lost 0 bases, with 6 bases between them. The CDR3 sequence is 13 residues long.

The specimen comprised CD4+ T cells from blood, cultured in vitro, sampled before SARS-CoV-2 vaccination. The TCR was taken from a human donor who received a COVID-19 vaccine. The chain recombines TRBV20-1 with TRBJ1-3, with D unclear. The CDR3 region is CSASQHSGNTIYF. CDR3 nucleotide sequence: TGCAGTGCTAGTCAACACTCTGGAAACACCATATATTTT.